This is a list of T cell receptor beta chains from one sample in a study of blood T cell repertoires in COVID-19. Method: immunoSEQ multiplex PCR; TCRdb's copy keeps in-frame clones and lacks some. The table records nearly 50,000 clones, 86% of them present only once. Sequencing input: peripheral blood. The receptors were gathered from a woman aged 55-70 years with acute or convalescent COVID-19. Both conserved end residues are part of each CDR3. The D gene is left open where the match is weak. Clone size is stated in some rows and not others, as once, few, many or a class when expanded.

D gene,V gene,clone size,J gene,CDR3 DNA,CDR3 protein
-,TRBV5-1,-,TRBJ2-7,TGCGCCAGCAGCCGGGGGTCCTCCTACGAGCAGTACTTC,CASSRGSSYEQYF
TRBD1,TRBV2,once,TRBJ1-1,TGTGCCAGCAGCCCACGGACAGGGAACACTGAAGCTTTCTTT,CASSPRTGNTEAFF
-,TRBV19,-,TRBJ2-5,TGTGCCAGTAGTATTGCCACGGGAAAAGAGACCCAGTACTTC,CASSIATGKETQYF
TRBD1,TRBV7-9,-,TRBJ2-7,TGTGCCAGCAGCTTCACAGGGGGCCTTTACGAGCAGTACTTC,CASSFTGGLYEQYF
-,TRBV11-2,-,TRBJ1-2,TGTGCCAGCAGCATCTACAGGGCTTATGGCTACACCTTC,CASSIYRAYGYTF
-,TRBV28,-,TRBJ1-1,TGTGCCAGCAGTCCCCATGCGGCGGGGGCGTTATATACTTTCTTT,CASSPHAAGALYTFF
-,TRBV4-2,-,TRBJ1-1,TGTGCCAGCAGCCAAGATGGCAGGGCTGAAGCTTTCTTT,CASSQDGRAEAFF
TRBD1,TRBV4-2,-,TRBJ1-2,TGTGCCAGCAGCCAAGATAAGGGGGCAAGGAGGGATGGCTACACCTTC,CASSQDKGARRDGYTF
-,TRBV10-1,-,TRBJ2-1,TGCGCCAGCAGTGAAACCCCTAGGGGCTTCGATGAGCAGTTCTTC,CASSETPRGFDEQFF
TRBD2,TRBV7-6,-,TRBJ2-1,TGTGCCAGCAGCTTGCGCCCCCTGACTAGCGGGAGAGAGGTTGAGCAGTTCTTC,CASSLRPLTSGREVEQFF
-,TRBV6-6,-,TRBJ1-1,TGTGCCAGCAGTCCACCAGGGACTGAAGCTTTCTTT,CASSPPGTEAFF
TRBD2,TRBV7-2,-,TRBJ2-7,TGTGCCAGCAGAGAACTAGCGGGGGTCTACGAGCAGTACTTC,CASRELAGVYEQYF
TRBD2,TRBV5-1,-,TRBJ2-7,TGCGCCAGCAGCCCCGGGACTAGCGACTCCTACGAGCAGTACTTC,CASSPGTSDSYEQYF